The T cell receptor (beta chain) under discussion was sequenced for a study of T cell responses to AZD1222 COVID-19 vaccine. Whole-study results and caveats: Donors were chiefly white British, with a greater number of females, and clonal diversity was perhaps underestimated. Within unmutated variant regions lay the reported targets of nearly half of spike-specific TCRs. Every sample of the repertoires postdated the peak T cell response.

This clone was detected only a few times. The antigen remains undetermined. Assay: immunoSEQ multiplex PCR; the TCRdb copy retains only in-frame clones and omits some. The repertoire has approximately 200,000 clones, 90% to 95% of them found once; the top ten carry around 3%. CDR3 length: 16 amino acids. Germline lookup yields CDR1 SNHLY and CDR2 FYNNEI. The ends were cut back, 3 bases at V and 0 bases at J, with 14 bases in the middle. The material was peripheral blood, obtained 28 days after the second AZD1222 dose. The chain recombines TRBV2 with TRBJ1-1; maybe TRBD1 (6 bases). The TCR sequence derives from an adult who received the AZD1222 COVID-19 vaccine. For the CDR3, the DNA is TGTGCCAGCAGTGACGGACAGACAATTATGAACACTGAAGCTTTCTTT. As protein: CASSDGQTIMNTEAFF.